This entry is about one TCR beta chain. Its antigen is unidentified. Trimming cost V 5 bases and J 0 bases, with 11 bases left between them. Per germline, CDR1 MNHEY and CDR2 SMNVEV (reference sequence). The CDR3 runs 14 residues. The data were obtained in a study of T cell repertoires in cytomegalovirus infection. Study context: Shared public TCR beta signatures pointed to both CMV infection and a matching HLA type.

General study results and limits: Frequencies of public TCR beta families were cumulated, and this identified carriers of CMV plus the relevant HLA. Ex vivo, HLA-C-restricted CMV-specific TCR beta clonotypes prevailed over the rest of the response.

TCRdb reanalysed the reads using MiXCR and keeps one entry per CDR3 protein. The data show 100,000 to 150,000 distinct CDR3 sequences, roughly a quarter seen once. Source material: PBMCs, sequenced either directly or after in vitro stimulation (not recorded which). The rearrangement uses TRBV27 and TRBJ2-7; the D is unclear. The origin of this receptor is a human donor in good health (CMV status not recorded). Some clones in this sample may be carry-over from other donors' samples. The CDR3 DNA follows: TGTGCCAGCAGTCCCTCTTTAAGCTCCTACGAGCAGTACGTC. It codes for CASSPSLSSYEQYV.